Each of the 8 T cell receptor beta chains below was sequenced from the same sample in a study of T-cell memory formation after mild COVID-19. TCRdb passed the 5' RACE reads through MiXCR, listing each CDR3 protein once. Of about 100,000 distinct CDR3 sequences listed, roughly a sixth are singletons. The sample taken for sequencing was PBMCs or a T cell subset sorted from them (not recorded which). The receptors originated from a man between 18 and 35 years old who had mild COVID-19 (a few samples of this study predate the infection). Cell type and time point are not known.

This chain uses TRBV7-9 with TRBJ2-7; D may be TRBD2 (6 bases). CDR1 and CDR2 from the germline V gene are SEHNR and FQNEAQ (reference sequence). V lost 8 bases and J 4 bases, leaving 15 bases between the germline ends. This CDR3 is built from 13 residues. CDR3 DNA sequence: TGTGCCAGCTCTCGGGGGATGGAATACGAGCAGTACTTC. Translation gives CASSRGMEYEQYF.

CDR3 sequence (DNA): TGTGCCAGCAGTTACAGGGAATGGAACACTGAAGCTTTCTTT. Protein product: CASSYREWNTEAFF. The chain joins TRBV12-3 or TRBV12-4 to TRBJ1-1; D is possibly TRBD1 (6 bases). CDR3 length equals 14 residues. The V and J ends lost 4 bases and 1 base respectively, with 10 bases between them.

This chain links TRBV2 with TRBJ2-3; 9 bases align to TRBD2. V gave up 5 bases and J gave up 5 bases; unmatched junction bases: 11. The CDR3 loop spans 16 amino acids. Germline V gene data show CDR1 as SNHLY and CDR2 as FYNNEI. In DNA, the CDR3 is TGTGCCAGCAGTACCCCGGGGCGGGGGGGAAGAGATACGCAGTATTTT. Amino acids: CASSTPGRGGRDTQYF.

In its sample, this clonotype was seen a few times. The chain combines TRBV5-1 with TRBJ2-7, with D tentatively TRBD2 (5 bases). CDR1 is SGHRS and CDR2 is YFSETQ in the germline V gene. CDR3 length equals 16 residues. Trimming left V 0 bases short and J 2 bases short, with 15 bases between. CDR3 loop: CASSLGFGETTYEQYF. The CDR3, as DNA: TGCGCCAGCAGCTTGGGTTTCGGGGAAACGACCTACGAGCAGTACTTC.

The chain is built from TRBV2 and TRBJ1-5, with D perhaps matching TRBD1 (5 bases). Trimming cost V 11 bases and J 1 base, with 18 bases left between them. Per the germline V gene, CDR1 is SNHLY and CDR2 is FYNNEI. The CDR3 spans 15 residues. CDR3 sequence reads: CAVGGSTESNQPQHF. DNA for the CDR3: TGTGCCGTCGGTGGGTCGACAGAGAGCAATCAGCCCCAGCATTTT.

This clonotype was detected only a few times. This CDR3 reads CASSLAGGTAEAFF. The DNA for the CDR3 is TGTGCCAGCAGCTTAGCGGGGGGCACAGCCGAAGCTTTCTTT. V usage is TRBV7-9 and J usage is TRBJ1-1; perhaps TRBD1 as D (6 bases). Germline V lookup: CDR1 SEHNR, CDR2 FQNEAQ (reference sequence). The CDR3 covers 14 residues. Trimming left V 0 bases short and J 8 bases short, with 13 bases between. Combining the CDR3 with reference TRBV7-9 and TRBJ1-1 gives the whole variable domain DTGVSQNPRHKITKRGQNVTFRCDPISEHNRLYWYRQTLGQGPEFLTYFQNEAQLEKSRLLSDRFSAERPKGSFSTLEIQRTEQGDSAMYLCASSLAGGTAEAFFGQGTRLTVV.

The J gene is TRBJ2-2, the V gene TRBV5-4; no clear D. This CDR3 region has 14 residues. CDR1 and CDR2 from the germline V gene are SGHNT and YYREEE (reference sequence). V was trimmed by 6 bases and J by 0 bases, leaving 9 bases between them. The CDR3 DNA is TGTGCCAGCAACCCGGCCCCGAACACCGGGGAGCTGTTTTTT. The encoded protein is CASNPAPNTGELFF.

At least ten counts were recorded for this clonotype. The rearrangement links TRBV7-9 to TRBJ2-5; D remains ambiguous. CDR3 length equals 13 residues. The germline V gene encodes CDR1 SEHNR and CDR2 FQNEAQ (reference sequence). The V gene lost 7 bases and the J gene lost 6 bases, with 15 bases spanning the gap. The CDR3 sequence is CASTPDRLKTQYF. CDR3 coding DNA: TGTGCCAGCACCCCGGACCGTCTAAAGACCCAGTACTTC.